This paragraph reports one TCR beta chain. What it recognizes is unknown. J gave up 8 bases and V 5 bases, and 5 bases lay outside the gene matches. The CDR3 contains 14 residues. Germline V gene lookup returns CDR1 MDHEN and CDR2 SYDVKM. Study processing details: ImmunoSEQ yielded junction-only sequences lacking quality scores, so filtering differed. The assay was immunoSEQ multiplex PCR, and TCRdb's table has in-frame clones only and misses some. Clone size and the V and J calls come from that table; the DNA yielded D and trimming. The sample has some 690,000 clones, roughly 88% seen once. Together with CD45RO+ cells, CCR7-negative CD45RA+ TemRA cells were included in CD8 memory. This sample stems from a study of shared clonotypes between healthy human individuals. At the level of the study: Donors had three CD4 naive, three CD4 memory, two CD8 naive and one CD8 memory plate apiece. Overall study results and limits: Clonotypes shared by all four sorted-subset donors had higher generation probabilities than non-shared clonotypes.

The V call is TRBV28, the J call TRBJ1-6, with 8 positions matching TRBD1. The sequencing sample was made of memory CD8+ T cells from PBMCs. The subset denotes: CD45RO+ cells pooled with CCR7-negative TemRA cells. The clonotype comes from a man younger than 35 in good health. Some clones in this sample may be carry-over from other donors' samples. CDR3 DNA: TGTGCCAGCAGTCCTAGACAGGGGCATTCACCCCTCCACTTT. Translated, it gives CASSPRQGHSPLHF.